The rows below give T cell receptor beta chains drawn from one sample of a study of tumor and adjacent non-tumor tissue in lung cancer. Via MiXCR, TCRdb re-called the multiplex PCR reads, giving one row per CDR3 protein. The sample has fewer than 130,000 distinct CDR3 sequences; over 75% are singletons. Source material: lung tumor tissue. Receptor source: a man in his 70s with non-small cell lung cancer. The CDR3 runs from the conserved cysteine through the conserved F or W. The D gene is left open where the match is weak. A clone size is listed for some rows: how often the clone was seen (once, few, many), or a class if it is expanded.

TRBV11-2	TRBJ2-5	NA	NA	TGTGCCAGCAGCTTAGGAAGCCGACCACAAGAGACCCAGTACTTC	CASSLGSRPQETQYF
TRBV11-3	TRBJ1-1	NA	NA	TGTGCCAGCAACTTAAAGATAGGCTGGATGAACACTGAAGCTTTCTTT	CASNLKIGWMNTEAFF
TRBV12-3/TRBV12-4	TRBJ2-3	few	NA	TGTGCCAGCAGTTTTGTCAGGGGTATCACAGATACACAGTATTTT	CASSFVRGITDTQYF
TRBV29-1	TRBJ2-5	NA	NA	TGCATCGTGGCCGACAGGCTCCAAGAGACACAGTACTTC	CIVADRLQETQYF
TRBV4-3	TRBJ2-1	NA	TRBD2	TGCGCCAGCAGCCAAGACCCAGCGGGAGCTGTATACAATAAGCGGTTCTTC	CASSQDPAGAVYNKRFF
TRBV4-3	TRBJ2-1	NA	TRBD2	TGCGCCAGCAGACAAGATTGGCTAGCGGGCCCCTACAATGAGCTGTTCTTC	CASRQDWLAGPYNELFF
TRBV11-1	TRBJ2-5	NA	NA	TGTGCCAGCAGTCCGGGTAGGACTAATCAAGAGACCCTGTACTTC	CASSPGRTNQETLYF
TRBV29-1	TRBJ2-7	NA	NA	TGCGGCGTTGAAACCGGTTACGAGCAGTACTTC	CGVETGYEQYF
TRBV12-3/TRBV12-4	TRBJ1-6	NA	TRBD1	TGTGTCAGCACCTCCTGGACAGGGGGCTATAATTCATCCCTCCACTTT	CVSTSWTGGYNSSLHF
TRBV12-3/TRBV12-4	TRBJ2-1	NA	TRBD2	TGTGCCAGCAGTCTAGCGGGAGGCTCGGATGAGCAATGCTTC	CASSLAGGSDEQCF
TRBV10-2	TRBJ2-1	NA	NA	TGCGCCAGCAGATCCCCGGGACCCCCTTCTCATGAGCAGTTATTC	CASRSPGPPSHEQLF
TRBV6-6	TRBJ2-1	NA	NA	TGTGCCAGCAATTACTCGACGGGCGCAGACAATAAGCAGTTCTTC	CASNYSTGADNKQFF
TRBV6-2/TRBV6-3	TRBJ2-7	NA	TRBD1	TGTGCCAGCAGAGGAACAGGGGGCGGCTACTACGAGCAGTACTTC	CASRGTGGGYYEQYF
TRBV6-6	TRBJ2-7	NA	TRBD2	TGTACCAGCAGTTACTCGACTAGCGAGTACTCCTACGAGCAGTACTTC	CTSSYSTSEYSYEQYF
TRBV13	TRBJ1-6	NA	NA	TGTGCCAGGAGCTCGACAGGAGAAAATTTACCCCTCCACTTT	CARSSTGENLPLHF
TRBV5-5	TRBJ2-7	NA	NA	TGTGACAGAAGCTTGGTATATGGTAGCTCTCTCACCTACGAGCAGTACTTC	CDRSLVYGSSLTYEQYF
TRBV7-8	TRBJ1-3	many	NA	TGTGCCAGCAGCCGTCTCAGGGCCCCTGGAAACACCATATATTTT	CASSRLRAPGNTIYF
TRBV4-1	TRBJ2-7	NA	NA	TGCGCCATCAGCCAATCCTTACACGTGCAGTACTTC	CAISQSLHVQYF
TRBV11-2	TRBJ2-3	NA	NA	TGTCCCAGGAGCTTCTCCGACACAGATACACAGTATTTT	CPRSFSDTDTQYF
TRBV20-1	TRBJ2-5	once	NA	TGCAGTACTAGAAATAGCGACCTCCGAAGGGAGGCCCAGTACTTC	CSTRNSDLRREAQYF
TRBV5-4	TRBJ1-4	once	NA	TGTGCCAGCAGCTTGGAGGTGGTTGAAAAACTGTTTTTT	CASSLEVVEKLFF
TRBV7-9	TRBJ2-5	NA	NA	TGTACCAGCAGCCCCCTAGCCAAAGAGACCCAGTACTTC	CTSSPLAKETQYF
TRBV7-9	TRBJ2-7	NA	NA	TGTGCCAGCAGTTTATTAGCCATGACACCAAGCTCCTACGAGCAGTACTTC	CASSLLAMTPSSYEQYF
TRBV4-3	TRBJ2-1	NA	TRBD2	TGCGCCAGCATCCAAGACCCAGCGGGAGCTGAATACGATGATCAGTTCTTC	CASIQDPAGAEYDDQFF
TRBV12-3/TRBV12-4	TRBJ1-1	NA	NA	TGTGCCAGCAGTTCCCGAGGGGTGGCCTATGATGCTTTCTTT	CASSSRGVAYDAFF
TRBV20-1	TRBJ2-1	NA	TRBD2	TGCAGTGCACTAGCGGGGTGGCTGGAATTTGAGCAGTTCTTC	CSALAGWLEFEQFF
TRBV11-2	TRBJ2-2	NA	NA	TGTACCAGCAGCTTGGTCGGCAGCGGGGAGCTGTTTTTT	CTSSLVGSGELFF
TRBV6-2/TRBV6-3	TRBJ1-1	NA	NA	TGTGCCAGCAGTAGCCCGGGACATCGAAGAGCGGGAGCTTTCTTT	CASSSPGHRRAGAFF
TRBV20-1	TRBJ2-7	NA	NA	TGCAGTGCACGACCGGGGCAAAGACCATACGAGCAGTACTTC	CSARPGQRPYEQYF
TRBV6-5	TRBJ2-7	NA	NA	TGTGCCAGCAGTTACGTGTGGAGGACCTATGAGCAGTACTTC	CASSYVWRTYEQYF
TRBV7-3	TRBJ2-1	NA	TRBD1	TGTGCCAGCAGCTCGGGACAGGGTGGAAGGCAGTTCTTC	CASSSGQGGRQFF
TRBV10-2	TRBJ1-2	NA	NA	TGCGCCAGCAGTGAGTCAGAGGAAATATATGGCCACACCTTC	CASSESEEIYGHTF
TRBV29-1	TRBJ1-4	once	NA	TGCAACGTTGGGCTGGAGGGTGGTTTGAATGAAAAACTGTTTTTT	CNVGLEGGLNEKLFF
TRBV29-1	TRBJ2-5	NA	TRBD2	TGCAAGGTTGAATTCTATTGGACTAACGGGGGGAAACAAGAGACCCAGTACTTC	CKVEFYWTNGGKQETQYF
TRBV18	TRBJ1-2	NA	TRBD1	TGTGCCAGCTCCTGGGACAGGCAAGGCTACACCTTC	CASSWDRQGYTF
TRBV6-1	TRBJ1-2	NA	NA	TGTGCCAGCAGTGAAGCCAGAGGGTCTGGCTACACCTTC	CASSEARGSGYTF
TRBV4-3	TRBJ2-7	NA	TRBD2	TGCGCCAGCAGCCAAGCCCGTAACTCAAAAGGACTAGCGGGAAGCTCCAACGAGCAGTACTTC	CASSQARNSKGLAGSSNEQYF
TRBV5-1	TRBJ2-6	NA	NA	TGCGCCAGCAGCTTGGACGGGCACGGGGCCTGCGTCCTGACTTTC	CASSLDGHGACVLTF
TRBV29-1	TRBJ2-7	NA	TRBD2	TGCAGCGTGGGAGGGACTAGCGAAACCTACGATCAGTACTTC	CSVGGTSETYDQYF
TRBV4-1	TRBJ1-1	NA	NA	TGCGCCAGCAGCCAACTTACAGGGTTGAACACTGAAGCTTTATTT	CASSQLTGLNTEALF
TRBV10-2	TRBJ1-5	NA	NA	TGCGCCAGGAAGACCGACAGGTGTGGTAGCAATCAGCACCAGCATTTT	CARKTDRCGSNQHQHF
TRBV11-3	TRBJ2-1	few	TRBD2	TGTGCCAGTAGCCTCCTAGGGACTAGCAGGGGCTACAATGAGCAATTCTTC	CASSLLGTSRGYNEQFF
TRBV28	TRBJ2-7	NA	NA	TGTGCCAGCACAAACCCAGGGGTTTTCCCCTACGAGCAGTACTTC	CASTNPGVFPYEQYF
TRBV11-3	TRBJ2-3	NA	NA	TGTGCCAGCATCCGTCGAGAAGTAACCACAGATACGCAGTATTTT	CASIRREVTTDTQYF
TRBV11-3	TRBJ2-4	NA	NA	TGTGCCAGCAGCCCGGCAGGGGATGGCAAAAGCAATCAGTACTTC	CASSPAGDGKSNQYF
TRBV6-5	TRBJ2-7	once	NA	TGTGCCAACATGCGACTATCCGGCGGGACAAGTTCCTACGAGCAGTGCTTC	CANMRLSGGTSSYEQCF
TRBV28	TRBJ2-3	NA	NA	TGTGCCAGCAGTTTTTTAGCTGGTACAGATATGCAGTATTTT	CASSFLAGTDMQYF
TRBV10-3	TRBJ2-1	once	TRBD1	TGTGTCACAAGAGGGGGGACAGGGGGAAATGAGCAGTTCTTC	CVTRGGTGGNEQFF
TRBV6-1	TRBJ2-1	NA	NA	TGTACCAGCACCAGTATCGGGTCGCAGGGATTGGTCAATGAGCAGTTCTTC	CTSTSIGSQGLVNEQFF
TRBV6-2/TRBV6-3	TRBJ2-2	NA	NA	TGTGCCAGCAGCACGTGGACGCCACCCGGGGAACTGTATTTT	CASSTWTPPGELYF
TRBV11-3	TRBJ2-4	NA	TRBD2	TGTGACAGCAGTCCGGGAGGGCATTGCAAAAACATTCAGTACTTC	CDSSPGGHCKNIQYF